The 17 T cell receptor beta chains below all came from one sample that was sequenced in a study of T cell therapy after organ transplantation (dated 2019 in TCRdb). Libraries were made using the immunoSEQ multiplex PCR assay. This immuneACCESS table, as held by TCRdb, lists in-frame sequences with V and J called but not all clones. Of the missing ones, under half trace to an unresolved V gene in checked studies; the others have no known cause. The table for this sample lists 5,500 to 6,500 clones; around 70% of them were counted only once. In total, the top ten clones hold roughly 31% of the sample. No cognate antigen is known for these TCRs. The intended sense of this specimen's time point label: 4-8 weeks after completion of therapy. This sample comprised CD8+ T cells from blood, obtained after autologous CMV-specific T cell therapy. The receptors stem from a human patient who had received a solid organ transplant and had CMV disease. A transplant means some T cells may be of graft donor rather than patient origin.

V is TRBV5-1 and J is TRBJ2-7; 9 bases fit TRBD1. The CDR3 covers 14 residues. Losses at the gene ends were 0 bases for V and 2 bases for J; bases not matched to a gene: 0. CDR1 is SGHRS and CDR2 is YFSETQ in the germline V gene. The CDR3 loop reads CASSLGQGAYEQYF. CDR3 DNA sequence: TGCGCCAGCAGCTTGGGACAGGGGGCCTACGAGCAGTACTTC.

This clone occurred a few times. The gene calls are TRBV6-4 and TRBJ2-1; D gene uncertain. Germline loops: CDR1 MRHNA, CDR2 SNTAGT. V gave up 3 bases and J gave up 6 bases, with 9 bases separating them. This CDR3 is built from 13 residues. The CDR3 nucleotides are TGTGCCAGCAGTGAAAGCGAAACCAATGAGCAGTTCTTC. Translating it yields CASSESETNEQFF.

The rearrangement links TRBV7-2 to TRBJ1-2; D remains ambiguous. Germline V lookup: CDR1 SGHTA, CDR2 FQGNSA. The CDR3 consists of 11 residues. The germline V and J ends were trimmed by 4 bases and 4 bases, with 4 bases remaining between them. The CDR3 DNA reads as TGTGCCAGCAGCTCAGGCTATGGCTACACCTTC. Its protein product is CASSSGYGYTF.

The CDR3 coding sequence is TGTGCCAGCAGCGTAGGAAGGCAGGCCACTGAAGCTTTCTTT. Translation: CASSVGRQATEAFF. The rearrangement uses TRBV9 and TRBJ1-1; D uncertain. Germline lookup yields CDR1 SGDLS and CDR2 YYNGEE. The V and J ends lost 0 bases and 4 bases respectively, with 10 bases between them. The length of the CDR3 is 14 residues.

The chain joins TRBV28 to TRBJ2-1, with 9 bases that match TRBD2. J lost 10 bases, V lost 4 bases, and 11 bases had no gene match. CDR1 MDHEN and CDR2 SYDVKM come from the germline V gene. This CDR3 comprises 15 residues. Here the CDR3 reads CASSSLSGRSWEQFF. The CDR3 nucleotides read TGTGCCAGCAGTTCCCTTAGCGGGAGAAGCTGGGAGCAGTTCTTC.

This chain connects TRBV6-6 to TRBJ1-2; no reliable D call. This CDR3 has 12 residues. Germline values: CDR1 MNHNY, CDR2 SVGAGI (reference sequence). V lost 0 bases and J 4 bases, leaving 3 bases between the germline ends. The CDR3 sequence is CASSYSPYGYTF. CDR3 sequence (DNA): TGTGCCAGCAGTTACTCCCCCTATGGCTACACCTTC.

V is TRBV6-6 and J is TRBJ1-1; D gene unclear. CDR3 length equals 13 residues. Trimming removed 4 bases from V and 4 bases from J, with 10 bases in between. From germline, CDR1 is MNHNY and CDR2 SVGAGI (reference sequence). DNA for the CDR3: TGTGCCAGCAGTTTTGGAGGAGGCACTGAAGCTTTCTTT. Residues: CASSFGGGTEAFF.

The chain has TRBV5-1 and TRBJ1-5; maybe TRBD1 (6 bases). This CDR3 is built from 17 residues. The V and J ends lost 0 bases and 0 bases respectively, with 13 bases between them. Germline assignment: CDR1 SGHRS and CDR2 YFSETQ. As DNA, the CDR3 is TGCGCCAGCAGCTTGGGCGGGACATCTTATAGCAATCAGCCCCAGCATTTT. It translates to CASSLGGTSYSNQPQHF. The variable domain in full, with the rest retrieved from reference TRBV5-1 and TRBJ1-5, is KAGVTQTPRYLIKTRGQQVTLSCSPISGHRSVSWYQQTPGQGLQFLFEYFSETQRNKGNFPGRFSGRQFSNSRSEMNVSTLELGDSALYLCASSLGGTSYSNQPQHFGDGTRLSIL.

The rearrangement uses TRBV7-6 and TRBJ2-1; 12 bases agree with TRBD2. Per the germline V gene, CDR1 is SGHVS and CDR2 is FNYEAQ. J was trimmed by 2 bases and V by 2 bases; bases with no gene match: 10. The CDR3 spans 19 residues. In DNA form, the CDR3 reads TGTGCCAGCAGCTTAACCCGGACTAGCGGGATATCGACCTACAATGAGCAGTTCTTC. Translated, it gives CASSLTRTSGISTYNEQFF.

The J gene is TRBJ2-7, the V gene TRBV6-6, with 10 bases aligning to TRBD2. Germline CDR1 is MNHNY and CDR2 is SVGAGI (reference sequence). The CDR3 extends over 14 amino acids. J was trimmed by 3 bases and V by 8 bases; bases with no gene match: 7. CDR3 bases: TGTGCCAGCGGGTCTAGCGGGAGTTTCTACGAGCAGTACTTC. Its translation is CASGSSGSFYEQYF.

This clone was recorded once. V and J are TRBV7-2 and TRBJ2-1, with a tentative D call TRBD2 (6 bases). The CDR3 extends over 12 amino acids. Germline V gives CDR1 SGHTA, CDR2 FQGNSA. The germline V and J ends were trimmed by 5 bases and 15 bases, with 17 bases remaining between them. CDR3 amino acids: CASSPVPGSPFF. The CDR3 nucleotides are TGTGCCAGCAGCCCTGTCCCCGGGAGTCCGTTCTTC.

The genes are TRBV9 and TRBJ2-1; TRBD2 agrees at 11 bases. The length of the CDR3 is 16 residues. Trimming took 4 bases from V and 5 from J; bases not matched to a gene: 8. The germline gives CDR1 SGDLS, CDR2 YYNGEE. The CDR3 protein is CASSPNSGRGHNEQFF. CDR3 bases: TGTGCCAGCAGCCCTAATAGCGGGAGGGGTCACAATGAGCAGTTCTTC.

This chain links TRBV27 with TRBJ1-5, with no clear D. CDR3 length: 11 amino acids. Trimming shortened V by 4 bases and J by 7 bases, and 5 bases separated the two germline ends. In germline, CDR1 is MNHEY, CDR2 SMNVEV (reference sequence). CDR3 loop: CASSYPQPQHF. The DNA of the CDR3 is TGTGCCAGCAGTTACCCCCAGCCCCAGCATTTT.

J is TRBJ2-1 and V is TRBV7-2; a weak D match, TRBD2 (6 bases). Trimming removed 6 bases at V and 16 bases at J, with 19 bases between. There are 12 residues in the CDR3. Germline-derived CDR1 and CDR2 are SGHTA and FQGNSA. CDR3 bases: TGTGCCAGCAGTCCAGCCCCGGGGGACCCCTTCTTC. Its protein product is CASSPAPGDPFF.

The V call is TRBV5-6, the J call TRBJ1-2; 7 positions match TRBD1. This CDR3 region has 11 residues. Trimming at V came to 3 bases and at J to 7 bases, leaving 0 bases not matched to a gene. The germline V gene encodes CDR1 SGHDT and CDR2 YYEEEE. CDR3 sequence: CASSWDSGYTF. Here the CDR3 DNA reads TGTGCCAGCAGCTGGGACAGTGGCTACACCTTC. Combining the CDR3 with reference TRBV5-6 and TRBJ1-2 gives the whole variable domain DAGVTQSPTHLIKTRGQQVTLRCSPKSGHDTVSWYQQALGQGPQFIFQYYEEEERQRGNFPDRFSGHQFPNYSSELNVNALLLGDSALYLCASSWDSGYTFGSGTRLTVV.

The chain couples TRBV6-4 to TRBJ1-5; D is possibly TRBD1 (5 bases). With 0 bases removed from V and 0 bases from J, the gap between germline ends came to 18 bases. In germline, CDR1 is MRHNA, CDR2 SNTAGT. The CDR3 sequence is 19 residues long. CDR3 residues: CASSDSWAGPSYSNQPQHF. The CDR3 DNA is TGTGCCAGCAGTGACTCGTGGGCAGGGCCCTCCTATAGCAATCAGCCCCAGCATTTT.

This chain joins TRBV7-3 and TRBJ2-2; D unresolved. CDR3 length: 16 amino acids. CDR1 SGHTA and CDR2 FQGTGA come from the germline V gene. V was shortened by 5 bases and J by 0 bases, with 13 bases between the two germline ends. The CDR3 DNA reads TGTGCCAGCAGCCCAAAGTGGGTAGCGAACACCGGGGAGCTGTTTTTT. Translated, it gives CASSPKWVANTGELFF. The whole variable domain, remainder taken from reference TRBV7-3 and TRBJ2-2, is GAGVSQTPSNKVTEKGKYVELRCDPISGHTALYWYRQSLGQGPEFLIYFQGTGAADDSGLPNDRFFAVRPEGSVSTLKIQRTERGDSAVYLCASSPKWVANTGELFFGEGSRLTVL.